This entry describes one TCR beta chain. CD8 cells classed as naive were CD45RO-negative and positively selected for CCR7, excluding terminally differentiated effector memory CD45RA+ cells. Some clones are missing from TCRdb's copy, which holds only in-frame ones; the method was immunoSEQ multiplex PCR. The sample holds 550,000 to 750,000 clones, 95% seen once. The sample originates from a study of shared clonotypes between healthy human individuals. This CDR3 contains 14 residues. Looked up from germline, CDR1 is MDHEN and CDR2 is SYDVKM. Trimming shortened V by 5 bases and J by 7 bases, and 18 bases separated the two germline ends.

The receptor comes from a woman aged 30 to 39 in good health. V and J are TRBV28 and TRBJ2-7; TRBD2 is a possible D gene (5 bases). The sample was naive CD8+ T cells sorted from blood. CDR3 loop: CASSPLRIRGEQYF. DNA for the CDR3: TGTGCCAGCAGTCCCCTGAGAATTAGAGGGGAGCAGTACTTC.